This T cell receptor (beta chain) was identified during a study of blood T cell repertoires in COVID-19. Study-level background: The samples span acute and convalescent COVID-19 from the United States, Italy and Spain. T cells, B-cell-depleted T cells, or PBMCs provided the cDNA or gDNA that served as material.

Germline loops: CDR1 LNHDA, CDR2 SQIVND (reference sequence). This CDR3 is 14 amino acids long. J gave up 6 bases and V 6 bases, and 7 bases lay outside the gene matches. In the authors' workflow: How many nucleated cells were present was estimated from reference gene primer amplification. Generated by immunoSEQ multiplex PCR, the TCRdb table keeps only in-frame clones and is missing some. V, J and clone size reflect that table, while D and trimming were determined from the DNA. Among more than 150,000 clones listed, over 80% were seen once. The source is a woman aged 55-69 years with acute or convalescent COVID-19. Sequenced sample: peripheral blood. The V gene is TRBV19, the J gene TRBJ2-3, with 9 bases identical to TRBD2. CDR3 residues: CASSRGGAGDTQYF. CDR3 coding DNA: TGTGCCAGTAGCCGCGGGGGGGCTGGGGATACGCAGTATTTT.